This is a list of T cell receptor beta chains from one sample in a study of blood T cell repertoires in COVID-19. Clones were sequenced by immunoSEQ multiplex PCR, and TCRdb holds only the in-frame ones, with some missing. The sample includes 100,000 to 150,000 clones, 84% of them seen just once. Specimen: peripheral blood. These TCRs come from a man aged 60 to 75 with acute or convalescent COVID-19. Both conserved end residues are part of each CDR3. A D gene is named only where the DNA matches it firmly. Where a row states a size, it is once, few, many or the class of an expanded clone; other rows omit it.

V: TRBV7-6; J: TRBJ2-1; D: TRBD2; size: few; DNA: TGTGCCAGCAGCTTAGCGGGGACTAGCGGGGGTTACAATGAGCAGTTCTTC; CDR3: CASSLAGTSGGYNEQFF
V: TRBV7-9; J: TRBJ2-1; D: TRBD2; size: .; DNA: TGTGCCAGCAGCTTAGACGGGGAGGGTCGGGAGCAGTTCTTC; CDR3: CASSLDGEGREQFF
V: TRBV14; J: TRBJ2-3; D: TRBD2; size: .; DNA: TGTGCCAGCAGCAAAGCGGGAGGGCAGAATACGCAGTATTTT; CDR3: CASSKAGGQNTQYF
V: TRBV6-5; J: TRBJ2-3; D: .; size: .; DNA: TGTGCCAGCAGCTCTACAGGGATAGTCACAGATACGCAGTATTTT; CDR3: CASSSTGIVTDTQYF
V: TRBV11-2; J: TRBJ2-7; D: TRBD1; size: .; DNA: TGTGCCAGCAGCTTAGATGGGGGGACAGGGATCTCCTACGAGCAGTACTTC; CDR3: CASSLDGGTGISYEQYF
V: TRBV29-1; J: TRBJ2-7; D: .; size: .; DNA: TGCAGCGTTGGGGGCAGGGAATTCTACGAGCAGTACTTC; CDR3: CSVGGREFYEQYF
V: TRBV23-1; J: TRBJ2-7; D: TRBD1; size: .; DNA: TGCGCCAGCAGTCAATTCCCCCTCCTCGGGACAGGGCGCTCCTACGAGCAGTACTTC; CDR3: CASSQFPLLGTGRSYEQYF
V: TRBV13; J: TRBJ1-3; D: .; size: .; DNA: TGTGCCAGCAGCTTAGGCCTTGTCCTAGGAAACACCATATATTTT; CDR3: CASSLGLVLGNTIYF
V: TRBV30; J: TRBJ2-1; D: .; size: once; DNA: TGTGCCTGGAAAGGTCGGGGGCAGGGGGCCTACAATGAGCAGTTCTTC; CDR3: CAWKGRGQGAYNEQFF
V: TRBV29-1; J: TRBJ1-2; D: TRBD1; size: .; DNA: TGCAGCGTTTTGGGACAGGGGATTTATGGCTACACCTTC; CDR3: CSVLGQGIYGYTF
V: TRBV4-1; J: TRBJ2-7; D: .; size: .; DNA: TGCGCCAGCAGCCAGTCCGGGGGAAGCTCCTACGAGCAGTACTTC; CDR3: CASSQSGGSSYEQYF
V: TRBV9; J: TRBJ2-2; D: .; size: .; DNA: TGTGCCAGCAGGGCTACAGGGACCGGGGAGCTGTTTTTT; CDR3: CASRATGTGELFF
V: TRBV5-1; J: TRBJ2-1; D: .; size: once; DNA: TGCGCCAGCAGCTCAAACCTACCGGGGGCGGGGGATGAGCAGTTCTTC; CDR3: CASSSNLPGAGDEQFF
V: TRBV19; J: TRBJ1-2; D: .; size: .; DNA: TGTGCCAGTAGTATTGCTGGCTCCAGCTATGGCTACACCTTC; CDR3: CASSIAGSSYGYTF
V: TRBV5-1; J: TRBJ1-4; D: .; size: .; DNA: TGCGCCAGCATGGGAACCGGGACAAGGAATGAAAAACTGTTTTTT; CDR3: CASMGTGTRNEKLFF
V: TRBV2; J: TRBJ2-1; D: TRBD1; size: once; DNA: TGTGCCAGCAGTCGTGGGGACAGTCGCTACAATGAGCAGTTCTTC; CDR3: CASSRGDSRYNEQFF
V: TRBV6-2/TRBV6-3; J: TRBJ1-5; D: .; size: .; DNA: TGTGCCAGCAGTTACGGGCAGGGAGGGTATCAGCCCCAGCATTTT; CDR3: CASSYGQGGYQPQHF
V: TRBV5-4; J: TRBJ1-6; D: TRBD1; size: .; DNA: TGTGCCAGCAGCGCGCCTGGGCAGGGGGCCGTCTCACCCCTCCACTTT; CDR3: CASSAPGQGAVSPLHF
V: TRBV9; J: TRBJ2-3; D: TRBD1; size: .; DNA: TGTGCCAGCAGCGATAGGACAGGGGACGGCACAGATACGCAGTATTTT; CDR3: CASSDRTGDGTDTQYF
V: TRBV5-1; J: TRBJ2-5; D: TRBD2; size: .; DNA: TGCGCCAGCAGCTTGAAGCGGGAGGGAAAAGTCCAAGAGACCCAGTACTTC; CDR3: CASSLKREGKVQETQYF
V: TRBV3-1/TRBV3-2; J: TRBJ1-6; D: TRBD1; size: .; DNA: TGTGCCAGCAGCCATGTGGACAGGGGGTGGTCCCTCCACTTT; CDR3: CASSHVDRGWSLHF
V: TRBV7-3; J: TRBJ2-1; D: .; size: .; DNA: TGTGCCAGCAGCTTAAGGGTCGGGAGCTCCTACAATGAGCAGTTCTTC; CDR3: CASSLRVGSSYNEQFF
V: TRBV24-1; J: TRBJ1-1; D: .; size: once; DNA: TGTGCCACCAGTGATTTGGGACTGGACTCAGGAGCTTTCTTT; CDR3: CATSDLGLDSGAFF
V: TRBV5-1; J: TRBJ1-2; D: .; size: .; DNA: TGCGCCAGCAGCGAGGAGGGCTTGAGCTATGGCTACACCTTC; CDR3: CASSEEGLSYGYTF
V: TRBV7-3; J: TRBJ2-1; D: .; size: .; DNA: TGTGCCAGCAGCTTAGATTATGGAGGCAATGAGCAGTTCTTC; CDR3: CASSLDYGGNEQFF
V: TRBV5-1; J: TRBJ2-1; D: TRBD1; size: .; DNA: TGCGCCAGCAGCTTGGCCCCTCCGACAGGGGTTGAGCAGTTCTTC; CDR3: CASSLAPPTGVEQFF
V: TRBV19; J: TRBJ2-2; D: TRBD1; size: .; DNA: TGTGCCAGTGCCGGGACAGGGTATCCCGGGGAGCTGTTTTTT; CDR3: CASAGTGYPGELFF
V: TRBV5-1; J: TRBJ2-3; D: TRBD2; size: .; DNA: TGCGCCAGCAGCTCGGGACTAGCGGGGAGGCGCACAGTCACAGATACGCAGTATTTT; CDR3: CASSSGLAGRRTVTDTQYF
V: TRBV9; J: TRBJ1-4; D: TRBD1; size: .; DNA: TGTGCCAGCAGCGAAGGACAGGCAACTAATGAAAAACTGTTTTTT; CDR3: CASSEGQATNEKLFF
V: TRBV27; J: TRBJ2-1; D: .; size: .; DNA: TGTGCCAGCAGTTTATTAGCGACGGAGAGGAATGAGCAGTTCTTC; CDR3: CASSLLATERNEQFF
V: TRBV30; J: TRBJ2-2; D: .; size: once; DNA: TGTGCCTGGAGAGGGAGCAGTAACACCGGGGAGCTGTTTTTT; CDR3: CAWRGSSNTGELFF
V: TRBV10-2; J: TRBJ2-2; D: TRBD2; size: .; DNA: TGCGCCAGCAGTGAACTAGCGGGAGGCACCGGGGAGCTGTTTTTT; CDR3: CASSELAGGTGELFF
V: TRBV7-3; J: TRBJ2-3; D: TRBD2; size: .; DNA: TGTGCCAGCAGCTCTAGCGGGGGCCCCACAGATACGCAGTATTTT; CDR3: CASSSSGGPTDTQYF
V: TRBV12-3/TRBV12-4; J: TRBJ1-2; D: TRBD1; size: .; DNA: TGTGCCAGCAGTTTAGGGGACAGGGTGTACACCTTC; CDR3: CASSLGDRVYTF
V: TRBV2; J: TRBJ2-5; D: TRBD2; size: .; DNA: TGTGCCAGCAGAATAGCGGGAGTGAGAGAGACCCAGTACTTC; CDR3: CASRIAGVRETQYF
V: TRBV27; J: TRBJ1-2; D: TRBD1; size: few; DNA: TGTGCCAGCAGAAGGACAGGCTTCAACTATGGCTACACCTTC; CDR3: CASRRTGFNYGYTF
V: TRBV5-1; J: TRBJ2-7; D: TRBD2; size: .; DNA: TGCGCCAGCACTCCCGGGACTAGTCGGTACGAGCAGTACTTC; CDR3: CASTPGTSRYEQYF
V: TRBV12-5; J: TRBJ1-1; D: .; size: .; DNA: TGTGCTAGTGGCCCGGACAGTATGAACACTGAAGCTTTCTTT; CDR3: CASGPDSMNTEAFF
V: TRBV27; J: TRBJ2-7; D: .; size: few; DNA: TGTGCCAGCAGTTTAAGGGGCGAGCAGTACTTC; CDR3: CASSLRGEQYF
V: TRBV18; J: TRBJ1-2; D: .; size: .; DNA: TGTGCCAGCTCAGCCCAACCTACTAACTATGGCTACACCTTC; CDR3: CASSAQPTNYGYTF
V: TRBV27; J: TRBJ2-1; D: TRBD1; size: .; DNA: TGTGCCAGCAGTCCCACCCCGGGACAGGTTCCCTACAATGAGCAGTTCTTC; CDR3: CASSPTPGQVPYNEQFF
V: TRBV7-2; J: TRBJ2-2; D: .; size: once; DNA: TGTGCCAGCAGCTTAGTCCGGGATAAGTCCGGGGAGCTGTTTTTT; CDR3: CASSLVRDKSGELFF
V: TRBV27; J: TRBJ2-1; D: .; size: .; DNA: TGTGCCAGCAGTTTGGCGGACATCACCTACAATGAGCAGTTCTTC; CDR3: CASSLADITYNEQFF
V: TRBV5-1; J: TRBJ2-3; D: .; size: .; DNA: TGCGCCAGCAGCATGGGTGTAGTAGACACAGATACGCAGTATTTT; CDR3: CASSMGVVDTDTQYF
V: TRBV3-1/TRBV3-2; J: TRBJ2-7; D: TRBD2; size: few; DNA: TGTGCCAGCAGCCAAGCACCTCTAGCGGAGACCTACGAGCAGTACTTC; CDR3: CASSQAPLAETYEQYF
V: TRBV28; J: TRBJ2-1; D: TRBD2; size: .; DNA: TGTGCCAGCAGGATGGGGGGGGCCTACAATGAGCAGTTCTTC; CDR3: CASRMGGAYNEQFF
V: TRBV3-1/TRBV3-2; J: TRBJ1-4; D: .; size: few; DNA: TGTGCCAGCAGCCAAGCTGGGGGCTCTAGTAATGAAAAACTGTTTTTT; CDR3: CASSQAGGSSNEKLFF
V: TRBV6-6; J: TRBJ1-3; D: TRBD1; size: .; DNA: TGTGCCAGCAGTACGTCTACAGGGGGCTCTGGAAACACCATATATTTT; CDR3: CASSTSTGGSGNTIYF
V: TRBV5-1; J: TRBJ2-2; D: .; size: .; DNA: TGCGCCAGCGCCTGGGGGGATACCGGGGAGCTGTTTTTT; CDR3: CASAWGDTGELFF
V: TRBV6-6; J: TRBJ1-2; D: TRBD1; size: once; DNA: TGTGCCAGCAGTTACCCCCCCACACAGGGGAGCTATGGCTACACCTTC; CDR3: CASSYPPTQGSYGYTF
V: TRBV4-1; J: TRBJ2-7; D: TRBD2; size: .; DNA: TGCGCCAGCAGCCAAGCTTCGGCTAGCGGGAGGGCCCTCGGGGAGCAGTACTTC; CDR3: CASSQASASGRALGEQYF
V: TRBV5-1; J: TRBJ1-4; D: .; size: few; DNA: TGCGCCAGCAGCTTACAGGGATATGGTGAAAAACTGTTTTTT; CDR3: CASSLQGYGEKLFF
V: TRBV20-1; J: TRBJ2-1; D: TRBD2; size: .; DNA: TGCAGTGCTAGAGACGGGAGGGCCGAGTTCTTC; CDR3: CSARDGRAEFF
V: TRBV7-9; J: TRBJ2-7; D: .; size: few; DNA: TGTGCCAGCAGAGAGGAGGGGAACGAGCAGTACTTC; CDR3: CASREEGNEQYF
V: TRBV5-6; J: TRBJ2-7; D: TRBD1; size: .; DNA: TGTGCCAGCAGCTTACGACAGGGCTACGAGCAGTACTTC; CDR3: CASSLRQGYEQYF
V: TRBV18; J: TRBJ2-2; D: TRBD2; size: .; DNA: TGTGCCAGCTCTCCGACGCGGGGGGCGAACACCGGGGAGCTGTTTTTT; CDR3: CASSPTRGANTGELFF
V: TRBV7-9; J: TRBJ1-2; D: .; size: .; DNA: TGTGCCAGCAGCTTAGTGGGAGAGAATAACTATGGCTACACCTTC; CDR3: CASSLVGENNYGYTF
V: TRBV30; J: TRBJ2-4; D: .; size: .; DNA: TGTGCCTGGAGTGTACAGGCGGGGAACATTCAGTACTTC; CDR3: CAWSVQAGNIQYF
V: TRBV5-5; J: TRBJ1-4; D: TRBD1; size: .; DNA: TGTGCCAGCAGCAACACCGGGACAGCAACTAATGAAAAACTGTTTTTT; CDR3: CASSNTGTATNEKLFF